These 21 T cell receptor beta chains share one sample of origin, sequenced in a study of blood T cell repertoires in COVID-19. The protocol was immunoSEQ multiplex PCR, while the TCRdb copy is restricted to in-frame clones and leaves out a portion. In the table there are about 480,000 clones, around 89% of which are singletons. Sequencing input: PBMCs or T cells enriched from blood (not recorded which). Receptor source: a woman in her 40s who had recovered from COVID-19.

V gene TRBV29-1 combines with J gene TRBJ2-3; 8 nucleotides agree with TRBD1. Trimming took 7 bases from V and 2 from J; bases not matched to a gene: 8. The germline gives CDR1 SQVTM, CDR2 ANQGSEA. The CDR3 runs 14 residues. The CDR3 is CSAAGTGFTDTQYF. As DNA, the CDR3 is TGCAGCGCCGCCGGGACAGGCTTCACAGATACGCAGTATTTT.

The chain combines TRBV24-1 with TRBJ2-3, with 8 bases that match TRBD2. Germline assignment: CDR1 KGHDR and CDR2 SFDVKD. The length of the CDR3 is 15 residues. V trimming: 4 bases; J trimming: 4 bases; junction bases outside the gene matches: 6. The CDR3 loop reads CATSEGRREADTQYF. CDR3 DNA sequence: TGTGCCACCAGTGAGGGGCGGCGGGAGGCAGATACGCAGTATTTT.

CDR3 nucleotide sequence: TGTGCCAGTAGTCCGGGACTAGCGGGCCTCTACGAGCAGTACTTC. Translated, it gives CASSPGLAGLYEQYF. This chain joins TRBV19 and TRBJ2-7; 12 nucleotides agree with TRBD2. The CDR3 loop spans 15 amino acids. Germline assignment: CDR1 LNHDA and CDR2 SQIVND (reference sequence). V lost 5 bases, J lost 3 bases, and 5 bases stayed unmatched.

This clone was counted a few times. The chain uses TRBV30 and TRBJ2-7; 7 nucleotides match TRBD1. CDR3 length equals 14 residues. J was trimmed by 3 bases and V by 3 bases; bases with no gene match: 8. Germline lookup yields CDR1 GTSNPN and CDR2 SVGIG (reference sequence). DNA of the CDR3: TGTGCCTGGAGCCCGCGACAGGGTGGCTACGAGCAGTACTTC. Residues: CAWSPRQGGYEQYF.

The rearrangement links TRBV15 to TRBJ2-7; 8 bases are shared with TRBD2. The CDR3 is 17 residues long. Trimming removed 0 bases from V and 2 bases from J; junction bases left unmatched: 9. Germline loops: CDR1 LNHNV, CDR2 YYDKDF (reference sequence). In DNA form, the CDR3 reads TGTGCCACCAGCAGAGATTCGCAGCGGGAGTTCACCTACGAGCAGTACTTC. Its translation: CATSRDSQREFTYEQYF.

CDR3 DNA: TGCGCCAGCAGCGAACTGACAGGGTACGAGCAGTACTTC. Protein product: CASSELTGYEQYF. This rearrangement joins TRBV5-1 to TRBJ2-7, with 7 bases identical to TRBD1. There are 13 residues in the CDR3. CDR1 is SGHRS, CDR2 YFSETQ, per germline. The V segment lost 4 bases and the J segment 4 bases; nucleotides outside the gene matches: 5.

The V gene is TRBV18, the J gene TRBJ2-1; 10 bases match TRBD1. The germline CDR1 and CDR2 sequences are KGHSH and LQKENI. V shed 5 bases and J 4 bases; nucleotides not matched to a gene: 8. This CDR3 has 16 amino acids. In DNA form, the CDR3 reads TGTGCCAGCTCAAACCAAGACAGGGGGCTTTACAATGAGCAGTTCTTC. It encodes CASSNQDRGLYNEQFF.

This clone was detected only a few times. This chain connects TRBV4-1 to TRBJ2-7, with 7 bases fitting TRBD1. From germline, CDR1 is MGHRA and CDR2 YSYEKL. After removal of 3 bases from V and 2 bases from J, the junction contained 7 bases not matched to a gene. The CDR3 totals 15 residues. The CDR3 reads CASSQETGSPYEQYF. CDR3 nucleotide sequence: TGCGCCAGCAGCCAGGAGACAGGGAGCCCCTACGAGCAGTACTTC.

This chain connects TRBV3-1 (or the pseudogene TRBV3-2) to TRBJ2-7; 7 nucleotides line up with TRBD2. V lost 4 bases, J lost 4 bases, and 10 bases stayed unmatched. The germline V gene encodes CDR1 LGHDT and CDR2 YNNKEL (reference sequence). The CDR3 runs 15 residues. As DNA, the CDR3 is TGTGCCAGCAGCCTCGAAAGTAGCGGGCGTTACGAGCAGTACTTC. Encoded protein: CASSLESSGRYEQYF.

The chain couples TRBV5-1 to TRBJ2-1; a weak D match, TRBD2 (6 bases). CDR3 length: 16 amino acids. The germline V and J ends were trimmed by 4 bases and 0 bases, with 14 bases remaining between them. The V gene's germline CDR1 is SGHRS and CDR2 YFSETQ. This chain's CDR3 is CASSSGREFSYNEQFF. The CDR3 region has the DNA TGCGCCAGCAGCAGCGGGCGGGAATTCTCCTACAATGAGCAGTTCTTC.

This chain uses TRBV7-7 with TRBJ2-2; 10 bases align to TRBD2. The length of the CDR3 is 16 residues. From germline, CDR1 is SSHAT and CDR2 FNYEAQ (reference sequence). The ends lost 5 bases at V and 8 bases at J; junction bases unmatched: 11. For the CDR3, the DNA is TGTGCCAGCAGCCCCAGGACTAGCGGAAACATTGGGGAGCTGTTTTTT. Its translation is CASSPRTSGNIGELFF.

The J gene is TRBJ2-1, the V gene TRBV6-5; D might be TRBD2 (6 bases). The V gene lost 7 bases and the J gene lost 8 bases, with 18 bases spanning the gap. There are 14 residues in the CDR3. CDR1 and CDR2 (germline): MNHEY, SVGAGI. The CDR3 coding sequence is TGTGCCAGCATGGCAACCGGGAGCAACGATGAGCAGTTCTTC. It translates to CASMATGSNDEQFF.

The chain recombines TRBV28 with TRBJ1-2, with TRBD1 matching 8 bases. Trimming removed 4 bases from V and 5 bases from J; junction bases left unmatched: 15. The CDR3 extends over 17 amino acids. CDR1 MDHEN and CDR2 SYDVKM come from the germline V gene. The CDR3 region has the DNA TGTGCCAGCAGTTCCCGACATTCAGGGGGCGCAGTATATGGCTACACCTTC. This codes for CASSSRHSGGAVYGYTF.

CDR3 nucleotides: TGTGCCAGCAGTCAGGCCCAAGAGACCCAGTACTTC. Encoded protein: CASSQAQETQYF. V is TRBV12-3 or TRBV12-4 and J is TRBJ2-5; D is unclear. This CDR3 has 12 residues. Trimming left V 5 bases short and J 1 base short, with 5 bases between.

The chain couples TRBV10-3 to TRBJ1-1; maybe TRBD1 (5 bases). This CDR3 contains 14 residues. The germline V and J ends were trimmed by 8 bases and 0 bases, with 13 bases remaining between them. Germline V gene data show CDR1 as ENHRY and CDR2 as SYGVKD. CDR3 region: CAIGGVSVNTEAFF. The CDR3 DNA follows: TGTGCCATCGGAGGGGTGTCCGTGAACACTGAAGCTTTCTTT.

The chain recombines TRBV7-2 with TRBJ2-1; D uncertain. This CDR3 comprises 12 residues. The V end was cut by 6 bases, the J end by 9 bases, with 12 bases between. CDR1 and CDR2 from the germline V gene are SGHTA and FQGNSA. The CDR3 reads CASSLLHVEQFF. The CDR3 nucleotides read TGTGCCAGCAGTCTTTTACACGTTGAGCAGTTCTTC. The whole variable domain, remainder taken from reference TRBV7-2 and TRBJ2-1, is GAGVSQSPSNKVTEKGKDVELRCDPISGHTALYWYRQSLGQGLEFLIYFQGNSAPDKSGLPSDRFSAERTGGSVSTLTIQRTQQEDSAVYLCASSLLHVEQFFGPGTRLTVL.

This chain uses TRBV14 with TRBJ2-1, with D perhaps matching TRBD1 (6 bases). In germline, CDR1 is SGHDN, CDR2 FVKESK. The CDR3 covers 13 residues. V dropped 4 bases and J dropped 4 bases, with 8 bases sitting between them. The CDR3 here is CASSRDRYNEQFF. The DNA of the CDR3 is TGTGCCAGCAGCCGCGACAGGTACAATGAGCAGTTCTTC.

The genes are TRBV6-5 and TRBJ1-5; TRBD1 might be the D (6 bases). In germline, CDR1 is MNHEY, CDR2 SVGAGI. V shed 1 base and J shed 5 bases, with 9 bases lying between them. CDR3 length equals 14 residues. CDR3 sequence: CASSYYQGYQPQHF. In DNA form, the CDR3 reads TGTGCCAGCAGTTACTATCAGGGGTATCAGCCCCAGCATTTT.

This clone has just one count. This rearrangement joins TRBV5-1 to TRBJ2-1, with 9 bases lining up with TRBD2. With V trimmed by 2 bases and J by 7 bases, 7 bases remained unmatched. This CDR3 is 15 amino acids long. Germline-derived CDR1 and CDR2 are SGHRS and YFSETQ. CDR3 bases: TGCGCCAGCAGCTTCGTAGCGGGAGAATGGAATGAGCAGTTCTTC. Amino acid sequence: CASSFVAGEWNEQFF.

The genes are TRBV11-2 and TRBJ1-5, with a tentative D call TRBD1 (5 bases). With 1 base removed from V and 5 bases from J, the gap between germline ends came to 6 bases. Per the germline V gene, CDR1 is SGHAT and CDR2 is FQNNGV. The CDR3 is made up of 13 amino acids. CDR3 in DNA: TGTGCCAGCAGCTTAGCACAGGATCAGCCCCAGCATTTT. Protein product: CASSLAQDQPQHF.

As for this clone: Other DNA sequences of this sample code for an identical CDR3. The chain joins TRBV7-2 to TRBJ1-2, with D possibly matching TRBD1 (5 bases). The CDR3 extends over 15 amino acids. From germline, CDR1 is SGHTA and CDR2 FQGNSA. The V end lost 1 base, the J end lost 2 bases, and 11 bases lay between the germline ends. CDR3 loop: CASSLDRGPNYGYTF. The CDR3 DNA follows: TGTGCCAGCAGCTTAGATAGGGGCCCAAACTATGGCTACACCTTC.